Listed here are 20 T cell receptor beta chains from one sample, sequenced in a study of beta chain features in type 1 diabetes. All of the isolated RNA was reverse transcribed, so expressed TCRB transcripts were sequenced. Data came from immunoSEQ multiplex PCR; TCRdb stores just in-frame clones and leaves some out. The data show 600,000 or so clones, about an eighth seen once. General study findings and limits: For Type 1 diabetes patients, all four CD4+ subsets carried TCRB CDR3s that were moderately but significantly shorter.

For these receptors, no antigen is known. Sequenced input: naive CD4+ T cells from blood. The receptors derive from a man between 18 and 35 years old with type 1 diabetes.

J is TRBJ2-7 and V is TRBV30; 10 nucleotides line up with TRBD2. Trimming at V came to 8 bases and at J to 4 bases, leaving 17 bases not matched to a gene. The CDR3 runs to 16 residues. Germline V gene lookup returns CDR1 GTSNPN and CDR2 SVGIG (reference sequence). The DNA of the CDR3 is TGTGCCAGATCCGAGGGCACTAGCGGGATAACGTACGAGCAGTACTTC. Protein product: CARSEGTSGITYEQYF. Full variable domain (missing parts from reference TRBV30 and TRBJ2-7): SQTIHQWPATLVQPVGSPLSLECTVEGTSNPNLYWYRQAAGRGLQLLFYSVGIGQISSEVPQNLSASRPQDRQFILSSKKLLLSDSGFYLCARSEGTSGITYEQYFGPGTRLTVT.

This clone was observed a handful of times. This chain joins TRBV13 and TRBJ1-2, with 7 bases that match TRBD1. CDR3 length: 14 residues. V lost 4 bases to trimming and J lost 2 bases; unmatched junction nucleotides: 4. Germline assignment: CDR1 PRHDT and CDR2 FYEKMQ (reference sequence). In DNA form, the CDR3 reads TGTGCCAGCAGCTCTCGACAGGGCAACTATGGCTACACCTTC. Translation: CASSSRQGNYGYTF.

This clone was observed a few times. CDR3 residues: CASSFGLAGVATYEQYF. In DNA form, the CDR3 reads TGTGCCAGCAGTTTCGGGCTAGCGGGGGTCGCTACCTACGAGCAGTACTTC. This chain joins TRBV28 and TRBJ2-7; TRBD2 aligns across 10 bases. The CDR3 has 17 amino acids. V gave up 3 bases and J gave up 2 bases; unmatched junction bases: 10. Germline CDR1 MDHEN, CDR2 SYDVKM.

The chain is built from TRBV29-1 and TRBJ2-7; 8 nucleotides align to TRBD2. Germline values: CDR1 SQVTM, CDR2 ANQGSEA. The V segment lost 6 bases and the J segment 2 bases; nucleotides outside the gene matches: 12. The CDR3 sequence is 15 residues long. This CDR3 is CSVYPRGGTPYEQYF. CDR3 coding DNA: TGCAGCGTATACCCTCGGGGGGGTACCCCCTACGAGCAGTACTTC.

The chain couples TRBV30 to TRBJ2-3; D gene ambiguous. The V and J ends lost 4 bases and 1 base respectively, with 9 bases between them. Germline V lookup: CDR1 GTSNPN, CDR2 SVGIG (reference sequence). The CDR3 is made up of 13 amino acids. The CDR3 here is CAWTFPGTDTQYF. The CDR3 DNA follows: TGTGCCTGGACGTTTCCTGGCACAGATACGCAGTATTTT. The full variable domain, its missing parts supplied by reference TRBV30 and TRBJ2-3, is SQTIHQWPATLVQPVGSPLSLECTVEGTSNPNLYWYRQAAGRGLQLLFYSVGIGQISSEVPQNLSASRPQDRQFILSSKKLLLSDSGFYLCAWTFPGTDTQYFGPGTRLTVL.

The CDR3 DNA follows: TGTGCCAGCAGTGAAGCGGGCAGTAGGCAGCCCCAGCATTTT. Translated, it gives CASSEAGSRQPQHF. The rearrangement links TRBV2 to TRBJ1-5; D unresolved. The V and J ends lost 0 bases and 7 bases respectively, with 10 bases between them. Germline CDR1 and CDR2: SNHLY and FYNNEI. The CDR3 sequence is 14 residues long.

V usage is TRBV29-1 and J usage is TRBJ2-2; TRBD1 aligns across 7 bases. V lost 7 bases and J lost 3; bases outside the gene matches: 8. Germline values: CDR1 SQVTM, CDR2 ANQGSEA. The CDR3 is made up of 14 amino acids. CDR3 residues: CSATGVKDTGELFF. CDR3 in DNA: TGCAGCGCCACAGGGGTAAAGGACACCGGGGAGCTGTTTTTT.

V gene TRBV28 combines with J gene TRBJ2-3; possibly TRBD1 or TRBD2 for D (5 bases each). The CDR3 totals 12 residues. Trimming left V 7 bases short and J 7 bases short, with 12 bases between. The germline V gene encodes CDR1 MDHEN and CDR2 SYDVKM. The CDR3 sequence is CASTARDHTQYF. In DNA form, the CDR3 reads TGTGCCAGCACCGCACGGGACCATACGCAGTATTTT.

As regards this clone: The sample has other DNA sequences that encode this CDR3 too. The CDR3 sequence is CASSDPGTGNEKLFF. The DNA for the CDR3 is TGTGCCAGCAGTGACCCCGGGACGGGGAATGAAAAACTGTTTTTT. V gene TRBV25-1 combines with J gene TRBJ1-4; D is possibly TRBD1 (5 bases). Between the trimmed V and J ends, which lost 3 bases and 5 bases, there was a span of 13 bases. The germline V gene encodes CDR1 MGHDK and CDR2 SYGVNS. There are 15 residues in the CDR3.

About this clone: Other DNA sequences in this sample translate to the same CDR3. This chain connects TRBV18 to TRBJ1-1; a weak D match, TRBD1 (5 bases). The V and J ends lost 0 bases and 0 bases respectively, with 8 bases between them. The CDR3 spans 15 residues. Germline CDR1 reads KGHSH; CDR2 reads LQKENI. This chain's CDR3 is CASSPPGGMNTEAFF. The CDR3 DNA reads as TGTGCCAGCTCACCACCCGGGGGGATGAACACTGAAGCTTTCTTT. Based on the CDR3 plus reference TRBV18 and TRBJ1-1, the full variable domain is NAGVMQNPRHLVRRRGQEARLRCSPMKGHSHVYWYRQLPEEGLKFMVYLQKENIIDESGMPKERFSAEFPKEGPSILRIQQVVRGDSAAYFCASSPPGGMNTEAFFGQGTRLTVV.

J is TRBJ1-2 and V is TRBV19; D gene unclear. This CDR3 region has 13 residues. Germline CDR1 LNHDA, CDR2 SQIVND (reference sequence). Trimming pared 9 bases from V and 4 bases from J, leaving 15 bases between. Here the CDR3 reads CASHPPGPYGYTF. The CDR3 region has the DNA TGTGCCAGCCACCCCCCCGGACCCTATGGCTACACCTTC.

The chain couples TRBV7-6 to TRBJ1-6, with 9 bases matching TRBD1. The CDR3 has 15 residues. The germline V gene has CDR1 SGHVS and CDR2 FNYEAQ. After removal of 5 bases from V and 6 bases from J, the junction contained 5 bases not matched to a gene. Here the CDR3 reads CASSQGGQGNSPLHF. CDR3 DNA: TGTGCCAGCAGCCAGGGGGGACAGGGTAATTCACCCCTCCACTTT.

This clone has just a few counts. The chain is built from TRBV2 and TRBJ1-3; no firm D call. Trimming stripped 6 bases from V and 2 bases from J, with 11 bases between. Per the germline V gene, CDR1 is SNHLY and CDR2 is FYNNEI. This CDR3 is 14 amino acids long. CDR3 sequence (DNA): TGTGCCAGCAGAGGGCAGGCCCCTGGAAACACCATATATTTT. This translates into CASRGQAPGNTIYF.

A remark on this clone: Other DNA sequences within the sample encode an identical CDR3. This chain uses TRBV6-5 with TRBJ2-7; a weak D match, TRBD2 (5 bases). Germline values: CDR1 MNHEY, CDR2 SVGAGI. The V end lost 5 bases, the J end lost 2 bases, and 10 bases lay between the germline ends. The length of the CDR3 is 13 residues. The DNA of the CDR3 is TGTGCCAGCAGTAGGACTGCAACCTACGAGCAGTACTTC. It specifies CASSRTATYEQYF.

This clone was seen more than once but under ten times. This sequence joins TRBV5-1 and TRBJ2-4; D is unclear. Germline loops: CDR1 SGHRS, CDR2 YFSETQ. V was cut by 5 bases and J by 5 bases, with 14 bases left in between. This CDR3 spans 14 amino acids. CDR3 nucleotides: TGCGCCAGCAGGGTATTGCCCAGCCAAAACATTCAGTACTTC. Translated, it gives CASRVLPSQNIQYF.

This clone occurred a few times. The CDR3 nucleotides read TGTGCCAGCAGCCCCCGGGGACAGGGCCCCGAGCAGTACTTC. It translates to CASSPRGQGPEQYF. The chain combines TRBV7-2 with TRBJ2-7; 9 bases fit TRBD1. V lost 5 bases and J lost 6; bases outside the gene matches: 8. This CDR3 is 14 amino acids long. Germline CDR1 reads SGHTA; CDR2 reads FQGNSA.

V and J are TRBV5-4 and TRBJ1-1; D is unclear. The CDR3 is 12 amino acids. With 5 bases removed from V and 3 bases from J, the gap between germline ends came to 8 bases. From germline, CDR1 is SGHNT and CDR2 YYREEE (reference sequence). CDR3 loop: CASRNGDTEAFF. CDR3 nucleotide sequence: TGTGCCAGCAGGAACGGGGACACTGAAGCTTTCTTT.

A note on this clone: The same CDR3 arises from other DNA sequences in this sample as well. The CDR3 DNA reads as TGTGCCAGCAGTGATACGGGAACCTCCTACGAGCAGTACTTC. It specifies CASSDTGTSYEQYF. The chain links TRBV25-1 to TRBJ2-7, with D tentatively TRBD2 (5 bases). This CDR3 has 14 residues. The germline CDR1 and CDR2 sequences are MGHDK and SYGVNS. V was clipped by 3 bases and J by 0 bases, with 9 bases between them.

This clone showed up just a few times. The J gene is TRBJ1-1, the V gene TRBV7-2; the match to TRBD1 covers 7 bases. Germline V gene data show CDR1 as SGHTA and CDR2 as FQGNSA. V shed 5 bases, J shed 4 bases, and the junction held 10 bases outside the gene matches. This CDR3 comprises 15 residues. The CDR3 DNA reads TGTGCCAGCAGCCCCAAGGGGGCGGGCGGCACTGAAGCTTTCTTT. Translated: CASSPKGAGGTEAFF.

The gene calls are TRBV30 and TRBJ1-1; possibly TRBD1 for D (6 bases). The CDR3 runs to 15 residues. Looked up from germline, CDR1 is GTSNPN and CDR2 is SVGIG (reference sequence). V was pared by 4 bases and J by 3 bases, with 18 bases between. Here the CDR3 reads CAWIHPDRIYTEAFF. The CDR3 coding sequence is TGTGCCTGGATCCACCCGGACAGAATTTACACTGAAGCTTTCTTT. Complete variable domain (other parts from reference TRBV30 and TRBJ1-1): SQTIHQWPATLVQPVGSPLSLECTVEGTSNPNLYWYRQAAGRGLQLLFYSVGIGQISSEVPQNLSASRPQDRQFILSSKKLLLSDSGFYLCAWIHPDRIYTEAFFGQGTRLTVV.